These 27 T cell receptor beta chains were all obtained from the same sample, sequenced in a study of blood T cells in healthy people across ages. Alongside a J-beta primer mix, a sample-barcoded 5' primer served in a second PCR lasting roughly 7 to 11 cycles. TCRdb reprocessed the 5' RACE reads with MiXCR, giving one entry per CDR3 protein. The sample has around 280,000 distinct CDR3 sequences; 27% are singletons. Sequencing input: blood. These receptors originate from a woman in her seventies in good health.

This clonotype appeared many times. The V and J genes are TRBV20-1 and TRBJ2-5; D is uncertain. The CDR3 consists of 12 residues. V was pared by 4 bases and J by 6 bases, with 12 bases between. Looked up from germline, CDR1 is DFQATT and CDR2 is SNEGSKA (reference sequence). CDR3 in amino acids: CSATNRGQTQYF. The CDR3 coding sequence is TGCAGTGCTACAAACCGTGGACAGACCCAGTACTTC.

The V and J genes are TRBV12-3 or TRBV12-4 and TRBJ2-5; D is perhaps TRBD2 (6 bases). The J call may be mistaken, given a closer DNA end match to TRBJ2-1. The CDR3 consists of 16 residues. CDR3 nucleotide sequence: TGTGCCAGCAGCCCCCCCCTTCCGGGAGCCGGCGATGAGCAGTTCTTC. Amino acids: CASSPPLPGAGDEQFF.

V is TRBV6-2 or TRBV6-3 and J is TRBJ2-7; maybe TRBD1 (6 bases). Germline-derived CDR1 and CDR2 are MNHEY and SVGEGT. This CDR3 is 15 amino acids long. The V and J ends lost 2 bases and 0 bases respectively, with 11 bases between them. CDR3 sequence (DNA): TGTGCCAGCAGTTACGAACAGGGCGTCTCCTACGAGCAGTACTTC. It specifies CASSYEQGVSYEQYF.

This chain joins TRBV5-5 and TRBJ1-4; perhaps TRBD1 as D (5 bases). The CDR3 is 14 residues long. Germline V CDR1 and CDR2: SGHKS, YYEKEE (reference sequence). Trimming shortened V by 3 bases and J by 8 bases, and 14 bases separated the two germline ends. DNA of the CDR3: TGTGCCAGCAGCTCGCTGGGGGGGAACGAAAAACTGTTTTTT. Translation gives CASSSLGGNEKLFF.

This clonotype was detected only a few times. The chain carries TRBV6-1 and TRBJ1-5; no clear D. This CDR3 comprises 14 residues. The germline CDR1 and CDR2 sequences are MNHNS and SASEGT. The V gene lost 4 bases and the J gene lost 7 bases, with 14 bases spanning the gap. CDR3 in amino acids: CASSGAAGKQPQHF. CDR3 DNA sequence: TGTGCCAGCAGTGGGGCTGCTGGGAAACAGCCCCAGCATTTT.

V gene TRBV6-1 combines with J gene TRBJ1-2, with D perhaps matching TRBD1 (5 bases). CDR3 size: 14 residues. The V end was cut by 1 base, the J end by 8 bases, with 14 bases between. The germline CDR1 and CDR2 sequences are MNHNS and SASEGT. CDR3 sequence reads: CASSEEPRGGGYTF. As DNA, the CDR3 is TGTGCCAGCAGTGAAGAGCCCCGGGGCGGGGGCTACACCTTC.

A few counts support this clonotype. CDR3 region: CASRTTGGQETQYF. Written as DNA, the CDR3 is TGTGCCAGCAGAACGACAGGGGGCCAAGAGACCCAGTACTTC. The rearrangement links TRBV28 to TRBJ2-5, with 9 nucleotides matching TRBD1. This CDR3 has 14 residues. V gave up 6 bases and J gave up 1 base; unmatched junction bases: 3. Germline V gene sequence: CDR1 MDHEN, CDR2 SYDVKM.

The CDR3 loop reads CASSQTSATYEQYF. The CDR3 coding sequence is TGTGCCAGCAGCCAGACTAGCGCAACCTACGAGCAGTACTTC. This sequence joins TRBV14 and TRBJ2-7, with 8 bases fitting TRBD2. Germline V gene lookup returns CDR1 SGHDN and CDR2 FVKESK. Trimming cost V 3 bases and J 2 bases; bases outside gene matches: 3. The CDR3 totals 14 residues.

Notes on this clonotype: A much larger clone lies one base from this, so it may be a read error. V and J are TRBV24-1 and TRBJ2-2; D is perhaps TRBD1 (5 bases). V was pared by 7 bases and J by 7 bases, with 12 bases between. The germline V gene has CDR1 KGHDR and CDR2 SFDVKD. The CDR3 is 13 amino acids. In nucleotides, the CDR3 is TGTGCCACCAGCAGGGTCACCGACGGGGAGCTGTTTTTT. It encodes CATSRVTDGELFF.

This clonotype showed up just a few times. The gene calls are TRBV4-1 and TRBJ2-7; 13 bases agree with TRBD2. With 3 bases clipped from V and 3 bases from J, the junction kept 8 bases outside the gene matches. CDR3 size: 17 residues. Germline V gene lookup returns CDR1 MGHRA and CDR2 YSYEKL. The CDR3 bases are TGCGCCAGCAGCCAGTTGGCCGGGACTAGCGGGAACTACGAGCAGTACTTC. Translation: CASSQLAGTSGNYEQYF.

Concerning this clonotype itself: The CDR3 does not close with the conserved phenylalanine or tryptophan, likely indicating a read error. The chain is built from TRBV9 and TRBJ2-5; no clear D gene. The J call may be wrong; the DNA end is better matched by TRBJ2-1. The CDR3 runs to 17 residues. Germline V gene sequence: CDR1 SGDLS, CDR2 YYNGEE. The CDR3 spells CASILPSRPHGNNEQFL. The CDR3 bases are TGTGCCAGCATCCTCCCCTCGAGGCCTCATGGGAACAATGAGCAGTTCCTC.

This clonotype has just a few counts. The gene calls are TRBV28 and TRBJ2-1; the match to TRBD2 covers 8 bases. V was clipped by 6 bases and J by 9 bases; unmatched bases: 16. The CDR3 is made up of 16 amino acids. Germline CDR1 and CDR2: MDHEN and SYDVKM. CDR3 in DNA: TGTGCCAGCAGCGCCCAGGGGAGCGGGAGATATAGTGAGCAGTTCTTC. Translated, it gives CASSAQGSGRYSEQFF.

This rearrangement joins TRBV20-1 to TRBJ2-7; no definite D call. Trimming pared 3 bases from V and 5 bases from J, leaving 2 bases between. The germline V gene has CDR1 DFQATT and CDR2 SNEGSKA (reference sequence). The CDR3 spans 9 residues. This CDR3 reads CSARDEQYF. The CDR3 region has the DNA TGCAGTGCTAGGGACGAGCAGTACTTC.

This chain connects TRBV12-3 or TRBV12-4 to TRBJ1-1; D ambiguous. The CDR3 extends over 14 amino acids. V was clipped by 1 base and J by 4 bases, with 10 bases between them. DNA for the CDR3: TGTGCCAGCAGTTTAGATTCGCGGAGCACTGAAGCTTTCTTT. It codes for CASSLDSRSTEAFF.

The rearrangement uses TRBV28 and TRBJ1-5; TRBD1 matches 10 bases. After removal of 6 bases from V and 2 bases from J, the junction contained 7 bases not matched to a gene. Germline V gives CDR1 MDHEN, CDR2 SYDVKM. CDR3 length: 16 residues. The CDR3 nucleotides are TGTGCCAGCAGCTACCGACAGGGGGCCCGCAATCAGCCCCAGCATTTT. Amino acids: CASSYRQGARNQPQHF.

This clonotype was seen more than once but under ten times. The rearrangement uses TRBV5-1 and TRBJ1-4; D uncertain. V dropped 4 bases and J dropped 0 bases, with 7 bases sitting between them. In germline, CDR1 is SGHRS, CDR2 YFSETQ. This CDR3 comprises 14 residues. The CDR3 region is CASSQGATNEKLFF. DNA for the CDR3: TGCGCCAGCAGCCAAGGAGCAACTAATGAAAAACTGTTTTTT.

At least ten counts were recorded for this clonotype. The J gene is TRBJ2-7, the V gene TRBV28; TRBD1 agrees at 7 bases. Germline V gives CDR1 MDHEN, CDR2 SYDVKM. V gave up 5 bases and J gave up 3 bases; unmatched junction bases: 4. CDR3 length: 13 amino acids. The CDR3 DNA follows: TGTGCCAGCAGTCTGACAGGGCTCTACGAGCAGTACTTC. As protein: CASSLTGLYEQYF.

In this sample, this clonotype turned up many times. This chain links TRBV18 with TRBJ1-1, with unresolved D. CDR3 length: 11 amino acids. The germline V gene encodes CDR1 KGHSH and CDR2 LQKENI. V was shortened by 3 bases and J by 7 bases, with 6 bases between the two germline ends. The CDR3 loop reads CASSPGNEAFF. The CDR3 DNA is TGTGCCAGCTCACCGGGTAATGAAGCTTTCTTT.

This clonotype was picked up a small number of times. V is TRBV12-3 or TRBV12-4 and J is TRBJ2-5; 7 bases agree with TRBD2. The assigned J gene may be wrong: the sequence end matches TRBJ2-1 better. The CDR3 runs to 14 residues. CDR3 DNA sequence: TGTGCCAGTTCTCCTAGCGGTACCTTCGGTGAGCAGTTCTTC. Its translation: CASSPSGTFGEQFF.

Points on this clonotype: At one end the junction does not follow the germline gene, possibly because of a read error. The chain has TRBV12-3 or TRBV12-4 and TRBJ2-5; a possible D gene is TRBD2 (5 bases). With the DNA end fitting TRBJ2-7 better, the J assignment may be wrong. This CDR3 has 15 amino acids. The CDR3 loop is CASRLELRTHYEQYF. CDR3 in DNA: TGCGCCAGCAGATTAGAGTTAAGGACTCACTACGAGCAGTACTTC.

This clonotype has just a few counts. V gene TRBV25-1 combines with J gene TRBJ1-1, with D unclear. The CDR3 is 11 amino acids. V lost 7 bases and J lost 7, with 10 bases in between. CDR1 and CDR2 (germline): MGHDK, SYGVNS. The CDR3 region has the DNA TGTGCCAGCATGAGGGTTTATGAAGCTTTCTTT. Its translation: CASMRVYEAFF. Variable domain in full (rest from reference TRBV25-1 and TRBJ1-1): EADIYQTPRYLVIGTGKKITLECSQTMGHDKMYWYQQDPGMELHLIHYSYGVNSTEKGDLSSESTVSRIRTEHFPLTLESARPSHTSQYLCASMRVYEAFFGQGTRLTVV.

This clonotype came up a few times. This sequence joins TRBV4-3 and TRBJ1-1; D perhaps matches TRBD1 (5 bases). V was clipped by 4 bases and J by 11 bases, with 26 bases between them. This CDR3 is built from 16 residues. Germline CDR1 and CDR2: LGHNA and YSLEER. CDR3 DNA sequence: TGCGCCAGCAGCCGAACATACAGTGATAGGGGATTACACGCTTTCTTT. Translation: CASSRTYSDRGLHAFF.

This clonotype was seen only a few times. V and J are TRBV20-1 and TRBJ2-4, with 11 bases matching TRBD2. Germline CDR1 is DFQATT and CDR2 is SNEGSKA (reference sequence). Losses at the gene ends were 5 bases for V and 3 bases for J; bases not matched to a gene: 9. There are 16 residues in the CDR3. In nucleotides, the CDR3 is TGCAGTGCTCCCGGGACTAGCGGACTCCTCAAAAACATTCAGTACTTC. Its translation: CSAPGTSGLLKNIQYF.

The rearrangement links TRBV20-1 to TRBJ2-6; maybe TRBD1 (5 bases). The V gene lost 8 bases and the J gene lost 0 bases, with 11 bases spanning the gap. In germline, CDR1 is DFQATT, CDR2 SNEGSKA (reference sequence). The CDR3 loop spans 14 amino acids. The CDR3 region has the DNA TGCAGTACCAGGGATGACTCTGGGGCCAACGTCCTGACTTTC. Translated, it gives CSTRDDSGANVLTF.

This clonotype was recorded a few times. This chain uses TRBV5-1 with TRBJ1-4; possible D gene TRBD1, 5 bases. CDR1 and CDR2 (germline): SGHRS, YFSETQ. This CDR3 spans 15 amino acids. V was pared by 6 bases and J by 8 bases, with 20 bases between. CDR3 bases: TGCGCCAGCACCCTGGGGACCATCGTTGGGGAAAAACTGTTTTTT. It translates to CASTLGTIVGEKLFF.

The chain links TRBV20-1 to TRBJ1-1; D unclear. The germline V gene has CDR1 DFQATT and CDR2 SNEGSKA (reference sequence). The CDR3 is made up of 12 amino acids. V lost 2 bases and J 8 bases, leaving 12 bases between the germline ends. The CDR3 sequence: CSARYERQEAFF. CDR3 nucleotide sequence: TGCAGTGCTAGATATGAGCGCCAGGAAGCTTTCTTT.

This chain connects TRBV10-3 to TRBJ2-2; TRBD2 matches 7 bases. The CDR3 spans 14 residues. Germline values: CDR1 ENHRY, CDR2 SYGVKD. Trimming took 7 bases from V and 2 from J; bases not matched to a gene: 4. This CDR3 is CAIMGGVNTGELFF. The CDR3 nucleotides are TGTGCCATCATGGGAGGGGTCAACACCGGGGAGCTGTTTTTT.